This T cell receptor beta chain was retrieved from a study of molecular identifiers for immune sequencing clone quantification. Isolation of naive CD8 T cells was achieved by sorting on a CD8+CD4-CCR7+CD45RA+ phenotype. A remark on this clonotype: A much bigger clone sits one base away, suggesting this may be a read error.

The V gene's germline CDR1 is MNHNY and CDR2 SVGAGI (reference sequence). CDR3 size: 15 residues. Bulk TCR libraries used previously described methods and listed TCR primers. TCRdb passed the PCR reads through MiXCR, listing each CDR3 protein once. The sample lists around 300,000 distinct CDR3 sequences, 24% seen once, with around 0.74% in the top ten. The source of this sequence is a human donor in good health. Some libraries in this study had Jurkat cell RNA spiked in. The genes are TRBV6-6 and TRBJ1-2; 7 nucleotides align to TRBD1. Sequencing was carried out using naive CD8+ T cells from blood, with Jurkat cell RNA spiked in. Indicated subset: FACS-sorted CD8+CD4-CCR7+CD45RA+ naive T cells. CDR3 sequence reads: CASSHSPTGFEGYTF. The CDR3 coding sequence is TGTGCCAGCAGTCACTCCCCGACAGGGTTTGAAGGCTACACCTTC.